This T cell receptor beta chain derives from a study of identifying expanded T cells in peripheral blood. No infections or other immune events were documented during collection. This CDR3 is built from 12 residues. Germline V gene lookup returns CDR1 SQVTM and CDR2 ANQGSEA. Trimming took off 1 base at V and 4 bases at J, with 7 bases between the two ends. Profiling relied on immunoSEQ multiplex PCR, and the TCRdb table lists in-frame clones only, not all of them. Here the sample spans about 90,000 clones, nearly 90% being singletons. Study findings and constraints: Clone count variance between approximately two-week samples rose with total template count.

As concerns this clone: The antigen is not known.

This rearrangement joins TRBV29-1 to TRBJ1-2; the D is unclear. The specimen was blood. The clonotype originates from a person aged 18-70 years in good health. The CDR3 DNA reads as TGCAGCGTTGAAGTCTCGACCTATGGCTACACCTTC. Translation gives CSVEVSTYGYTF.